Included here is one T cell receptor (beta chain) sequence, with context. What it binds is unknown. These data originate in a study of T-cell reconstitution after alpha-beta-depleted transplantation in children. Overall study results and limits: Roughly two months post-transplant, alpha-beta T cells reportedly originated from several hundred graft clones that had expanded. One year after transplant, T-cell counts and diversity came mostly from newly produced T cells.

TCRbeta library preparation incorporated unique molecular identifiers. TCRdb re-derived calls from the PCR reads in MiXCR, one entry per CDR3 protein. The sample lists approximately 980,000 distinct CDR3 sequences, about 26% occurring once. The sample consisted of PBMCs, mostly from graft donor cells, taken 360 days after TCRalphabeta/CD19-depleted stem cell transplant. This sequence was found in a boy less than two years old who had a stem cell transplant for SCID, so the T cells may come from the graft donor.

The CDR3 reads CASRGDRGRSTEAFF. In DNA, the CDR3 is TGTGCCAGCAGGGGGGACAGGGGGCGGAGCACTGAAGCTTTCTTT. This rearrangement joins TRBV28 to TRBJ1-1; 12 bases fit TRBD1. The length of the CDR3 is 15 residues. Germline V gives CDR1 MDHEN, CDR2 SYDVKM. V shed 6 bases and J 4 bases; nucleotides not matched to a gene: 6.